The 21 T cell receptor beta chains below come from one sample, sequenced in a study of blood T cell repertoires in COVID-19. Sequencing used immunoSEQ multiplex PCR; TCRdb keeps in-frame clones, though not all of them. Of about 220,000 clones listed, roughly 84% are singletons. Sequenced: PBMCs or T cells enriched from blood (not recorded which). The receptor source for this set is a woman aged 35 to 49 who had recovered from COVID-19.

J is TRBJ2-7 and V is TRBV2; 7 positions agree with TRBD2. The CDR3 runs 15 residues. Germline V gives CDR1 SNHLY, CDR2 FYNNEI. With V trimmed by 7 bases and J by 5 bases, 14 bases remained unmatched. The chain's CDR3 is CASKNGGLERDEQYF. In DNA, the CDR3 is TGTGCCAGCAAAAATGGAGGACTAGAACGCGACGAGCAGTACTTC. Variable domain in full (rest from reference TRBV2 and TRBJ2-7): EPEVTQTPSHQVTQMGQEVILRCVPISNHLYFYWYRQILGQKVEFLVSFYNNEISEKSEIFDDQFSVERPDGSNFTLKIRSTKLEDSAMYFCASKNGGLERDEQYFGPGTRLTVT.

The genes are TRBV21-1 and TRBJ1-3; the table names TRBD1, a call not compared with the DNA. TRBV21-1 is a documented pseudogene. This CDR3 spans 16 amino acids. CDR3 amino acids: CASSKGFPGQGNTIYF. The CDR3 bases are TGTGCCAGCAGCAAAGGCTTCCCGGGACAAGGAAACACCATATATTTT.

This CDR3 reads CASSPSGGGGSTEAFF. CDR3 nucleotides: TGTGCCAGCAGCCCCTCGGGTGGCGGTGGGAGCACTGAAGCTTTCTTT. This chain links TRBV3-1 (or the pseudogene TRBV3-2) with TRBJ1-1; D is unclear. Deletions cut 4 bases from V and 4 bases from J, with 19 bases between. Germline-derived CDR1 and CDR2 are LGHDT and YNNKEL (reference sequence). The CDR3 is 16 amino acids.

CDR3 nucleotide sequence: TGTGCCACCAGTGATTCACAGGGGGCCACTGAAGCTTTCTTT. This sequence encodes CATSDSQGATEAFF. The V gene is TRBV24-1, the J gene TRBJ1-1; TRBD1 matches at 9 bases. Losses at the gene ends were 2 bases for V and 4 bases for J; bases not matched to a gene: 1. This CDR3 region has 14 residues. The germline CDR1 and CDR2 sequences are KGHDR and SFDVKD.

A few counts support this clone. CDR3 in amino acids: CASSALPGGVYNEQFF. The CDR3 DNA follows: TGCGCCAGCAGCGCTCTCCCGGGGGGGGTGTACAATGAGCAGTTCTTC. This chain uses TRBV5-1 with TRBJ2-1, with TRBD2 identical over 8 bases. CDR1 and CDR2 (germline): SGHRS, YFSETQ. There are 16 residues in the CDR3. V dropped 4 bases and J dropped 4; count of bases not matched to a gene: 10.

The chain couples TRBV7-2 to TRBJ2-3, with TRBD2 matching over 8 bases. CDR1 SGHTA and CDR2 FQGNSA come from the germline V gene. The V and J ends lost 6 bases and 1 base, in that order; junction bases with no gene match: 12. The CDR3 runs to 17 residues. The CDR3 DNA is TGTGCCAGCAGTCAAGACCTAGCGGGCCCTGGCACAGATACGCAGTATTTT. Its protein product is CASSQDLAGPGTDTQYF.

The V gene is TRBV5-1, the J gene TRBJ2-6; 13 bases agree with TRBD2. This CDR3 comprises 21 residues. The junction had 14 bases not matched to a gene; V was cut back by 3 bases and J by 2 bases. The V gene's germline CDR1 is SGHRS and CDR2 YFSETQ. Here the CDR3 reads CASSSGTSGNKRLPGANVLTF. CDR3 nucleotide sequence: TGCGCCAGCAGCTCGGGGACTAGCGGGAATAAACGGCTCCCTGGGGCCAACGTCCTGACTTTC.

The gene calls are TRBV25-1 and TRBJ2-3; 11 bases are a match to TRBD1. This CDR3 has 16 amino acids. Germline trimming cut 4 bases from V and 2 bases from J; bases unmatched to any gene: 5. CDR1 and CDR2 from the germline V gene are MGHDK and SYGVNS. The CDR3 protein is CASSGGQGAVTDTQYF. The CDR3, as DNA: TGTGCCAGCAGTGGCGGACAGGGGGCTGTCACAGATACGCAGTATTTT.

The J gene is TRBJ1-1, the V gene TRBV19, with D possibly being TRBD1 (5 bases). CDR1 is LNHDA, CDR2 SQIVND, per germline (reference sequence). CDR3 length: 14 residues. V was clipped by 2 bases and J by 1 base, with 8 bases between them. The DNA for the CDR3 is TGTGCCAGTAGTATAATCGGGGGGAACACTGAAGCTTTCTTT. This encodes CASSIIGGNTEAFF. The whole variable domain, remainder taken from reference TRBV19 and TRBJ1-1, is DGGITQSPKYLFRKEGQNVTLSCEQNLNHDAMYWYRQDPGQGLRLIYYSQIVNDFQKGDIAEGYSVSREKKESFPLTVTSAQKNPTAFYLCASSIIGGNTEAFFGQGTRLTVV.

The chain carries TRBV2 and TRBJ2-1, with TRBD1 identical over 7 bases. The CDR3 extends over 14 amino acids. CDR1 is SNHLY and CDR2 is FYNNEI in the germline V gene. V dropped 6 bases and J dropped 4; count of bases not matched to a gene: 6. CDR3: CASRVSTGYNEQFF. The CDR3 nucleotides are TGTGCCAGCAGAGTTTCGACAGGGTACAATGAGCAGTTCTTC.

This rearrangement joins TRBV28 to TRBJ1-5; D perhaps matches TRBD1 (6 bases). The CDR3 length is 15 residues. Germline V gene sequence: CDR1 MDHEN, CDR2 SYDVKM. Trimming pared 7 bases from V and 6 bases from J, leaving 19 bases between. Here the CDR3 DNA reads TGTGCCAGCATCGGCACAGGGATACTCCGTCAGCCCCAGCATTTT. Translation: CASIGTGILRQPQHF.

The chain joins TRBV11-3 to TRBJ1-6, with D unresolved. Deletions cut 3 bases from V and 5 bases from J, with 5 bases between. Germline V gives CDR1 SGHNT, CDR2 YENEEA. This CDR3 spans 13 amino acids. The DNA of the CDR3 is TGTGCCAGCAGCTTGGAGGATAATTCACCCCTCCACTTT. This translates into CASSLEDNSPLHF.

This chain links TRBV15 with TRBJ2-7; weak D call: TRBD1 (5 bases). Germline assignment: CDR1 LNHNV and CDR2 YYDKDF (reference sequence). The CDR3 extends over 15 amino acids. Trimming left V 0 bases short and J 4 bases short, with 13 bases between. CDR3 in DNA: TGTGCCACCAGCAGAGATCCAGGGATCCTATACGAGCAGTACTTC. Its translation is CATSRDPGILYEQYF.

This clone was recorded only once. The chain combines TRBV30 with TRBJ2-1; TRBD2 matches at 11 bases. Germline-derived CDR1 and CDR2 are GTSNPN and SVGIG (reference sequence). CDR3 length equals 14 residues. V was clipped by 2 bases and J by 7 bases; unmatched bases: 4. CDR3 sequence reads: CAWSRLAGSNEQFF. CDR3 DNA: TGTGCCTGGAGTAGACTAGCGGGATCGAATGAGCAGTTCTTC.

The genes are TRBV20-1 and TRBJ2-1, with D unresolved. Germline V gene data show CDR1 as DFQATT and CDR2 as SNEGSKA (reference sequence). Trimming took 6 bases from V and 4 from J, leaving 7 bases between them. The CDR3 has 11 amino acids. The CDR3, as DNA: TGCAGTGCCCCCCTGTACAATGAGCAGTTCTTC. This gives the protein CSAPLYNEQFF.

This clone was seen just once. The chain combines TRBV24-1 with TRBJ1-2; D gene uncertain. The CDR3 length is 12 residues. V lost 4 bases and J 1 base, leaving 3 bases between the germline ends. Germline V gene data show CDR1 as KGHDR and CDR2 as SFDVKD. The CDR3 region is CATSDLNYGYTF. Written as DNA, the CDR3 is TGTGCCACCAGTGACCTTAACTATGGCTACACCTTC.

V is TRBV5-1 and J is TRBJ2-5, with a tentative D call TRBD2 (6 bases). The CDR3 consists of 18 residues. V lost 2 bases, J lost 5 bases, and 25 bases lay in between. CDR1 is SGHRS and CDR2 is YFSETQ in the germline V gene. The CDR3: CASSFGPLGAQRGETQYF. The CDR3 bases are TGCGCCAGCAGCTTTGGACCCTTGGGAGCACAACGGGGGGAGACCCAGTACTTC.

The rearrangement joins TRBV7-2 to TRBJ1-2, with TRBD1 matching 7 bases. V lost 4 bases and J lost 2; bases outside the gene matches: 10. From germline, CDR1 is SGHTA and CDR2 FQGNSA. The CDR3 has 16 residues. CDR3 amino acids: CASSSMGAGGNYGYTF. CDR3 nucleotide sequence: TGTGCCAGCAGCTCAATGGGGGCAGGGGGGAACTATGGCTACACCTTC.

J is TRBJ2-2 and V is TRBV4-1, with D maybe TRBD1 (6 bases). V lost 0 bases, J lost 5 bases, and 13 bases lay in between. CDR1 and CDR2 from the germline V gene are MGHRA and YSYEKL. CDR3 length: 16 residues. The CDR3 loop reads CASSQDRQGKTGELFF. The CDR3 nucleotides are TGCGCCAGCAGCCAAGATCGGCAGGGGAAGACCGGGGAGCTGTTTTTT.

The V and J genes are TRBV7-2 and TRBJ1-6; 9 positions match TRBD1. V shed 4 bases and J 15 bases; nucleotides not matched to a gene: 10. The CDR3 is 14 residues long. Per the germline V gene, CDR1 is SGHTA and CDR2 is FQGNSA. Written as DNA, the CDR3 is TGTGCCAGCAGCTCGACAGGGGGGGTTAATCACCTCCACTTT. It encodes CASSSTGGVNHLHF.

DNA for the CDR3: TGTGCCTGGAGACCGACAGGTTTCACTGAAGCTTTCTTT. This translates into CAWRPTGFTEAFF. J is TRBJ1-1 and V is TRBV30, with D maybe TRBD1 (6 bases). Germline V lookup: CDR1 GTSNPN, CDR2 SVGIG (reference sequence). The V end lost 3 bases, the J end lost 4 bases, and 12 bases lay between the germline ends. The CDR3 contains 13 residues.